Presented here are 3 T cell receptor beta chains from one specimen sequenced in a study of OX40 agonist ivuxolimab in advanced cancers. Preparation of the library involved the immunoSEQ multiplex PCR assay. Drawn from immuneACCESS, this table holds only the in-frame rearrangements with V and J called that TCRdb kept. Clones are partly lost; checked studies trace under half to an unresolved V gene and leave the rest unexplained. The sample profile shows over 65,000 clones; 92% of them were found once. The ten most abundant clones make up approximately 9.9% of the sample. The specimen comprised CD4+ or CD8+ T cells sorted from blood, sampled in a trial of the OX40 agonist ivuxolimab. The receptor source for this set is an adult with an advanced solid tumor such as melanoma, head and neck, liver or kidney cancer.

The genes are TRBV5-1 and TRBJ2-2, with 14 bases identical to TRBD2. V lost 5 bases, J lost 9 bases, and 9 bases stayed unmatched. The CDR3 covers 16 residues. CDR1 is SGHRS, CDR2 YFSETQ, per germline. CDR3 loop: CASRSGLAGDVWELFF. The CDR3 DNA reads TGCGCCAGCAGGTCGGGACTAGCGGGGGACGTATGGGAGCTGTTTTTT.

The rearrangement uses TRBV5-4 and TRBJ2-3; weak D call: TRBD1 (5 bases). From germline, CDR1 is SGHNT and CDR2 YYREEE (reference sequence). Trimming removed 4 bases from V and 2 bases from J, with 17 bases in between. The CDR3 runs 16 residues. The CDR3 is CASSDPGRAPTDTQYF. DNA of the CDR3: TGTGCCAGCAGCGACCCGGGCAGGGCACCCACAGATACGCAGTATTTT.

The chain has TRBV19 and TRBJ2-3; 7 bases fit TRBD2. Looked up from germline, CDR1 is LNHDA and CDR2 is SQIVND (reference sequence). This CDR3 has 16 amino acids. V lost 7 bases and J lost 2; bases outside the gene matches: 12. The CDR3 DNA follows: TGTGCCAGTAATACGATATGGGGAGGGCCCACAGATACGCAGTATTTT. Its translation is CASNTIWGGPTDTQYF.